The 2 T cell receptor beta chains in this list originate from one sample, sequenced in a study of cytomegalovirus exposure and HLA in healthy donors. 13 Jbeta primers and 60 Vbeta primers were used for the PCR. Measured with immunoSEQ multiplex PCR; TCRdb has only the in-frame clones, and not every one. The sample lists about 110,000 clones, 80% occurring once. Material: PBMCs. These receptors came from a woman in her sixties or seventies in good health and CMV-seropositive.

The chain combines TRBV7-6 with TRBJ2-6, with D tentatively TRBD1 (5 bases). Trimming shortened V by 1 base and J by 0 bases, and 13 bases separated the two germline ends. Germline CDR1 is SGHVS and CDR2 is FNYEAQ. The CDR3 runs to 18 residues. The DNA of the CDR3 is TGTGCCAGCAGCTTAGTCGGTGACAGAACCTCTGGGGCCAACGTCCTGACTTTC. It encodes CASSLVGDRTSGANVLTF. Combining the CDR3 with reference TRBV7-6 and TRBJ2-6 gives the whole variable domain GAGVSQSPRYKVTKRGQDVALRCDPISGHVSLYWYRQALGQGPEFLTYFNYEAQQDKSGLPNDRFSAERPEGSISTLTIQRTEQRDSAMYRCASSLVGDRTSGANVLTFGAGSRLTVL.

The V and J genes are TRBV27 and TRBJ2-3, with 9 bases fitting TRBD1. Germline CDR1 is MNHEY and CDR2 is SMNVEV (reference sequence). CDR3 length: 16 residues. V lost 5 bases and J lost 2; bases outside the gene matches: 8. In DNA, the CDR3 is TGTGCCAGCAGTCACGGGACAGGGCCCTTCACAGATACGCAGTATTTT. Amino acids: CASSHGTGPFTDTQYF.